This TCR beta chain was sequenced during a study of radiation and T cells in renal cell carcinoma. CDR1 and CDR2 (germline): SEHNR, FQNEAQ (reference sequence). The CDR3 sequence is 15 residues long. J gave up 10 bases and V 4 bases, and 13 bases lay outside the gene matches. TCRdb keeps only in-frame clones here, not all; method: immunoSEQ multiplex PCR. The data show more than 140,000 clones, around 78% seen once. This sample's time point: baseline pretreatment blood. Treatment given: 15 Gy SBRT to primary tumor, nephrectomy 4 weeks later. This renal cell carcinoma was of the clear cell type. This rearrangement joins TRBV7-9 to TRBJ1-5; 7 positions agree with TRBD1. This clonotype was sampled from a woman aged 50 to 60 with renal cell carcinoma. Sequencing used blood, obtained from a patient whose treatment included radiotherapy and nephrectomy. Here the CDR3 reads CASSSRGAPSIPQHF. CDR3 in DNA: TGTGCCAGCAGCTCCAGGGGGGCGCCCAGTATACCCCAGCATTTT.